The 15 T cell receptor beta chains listed next were all sequenced from one sample in a study of cytomegalovirus exposure and HLA in healthy donors. 13 Jbeta primers and 60 Vbeta primers were used for the PCR. Measured with immunoSEQ multiplex PCR; TCRdb has only the in-frame clones, and not every one. This sample has over 130,000 clones; 60% to 80% occur once, and the top ten carry 1.5% to 2%. What was sequenced was PBMCs. Receptor source: a woman aged 25 to 39 in good health and CMV-seronegative.

The V call is TRBV28, the J call TRBJ1-1, with 7 bases identical to TRBD1. The CDR3 length is 14 residues. J gave up 7 bases and V 4 bases, and 9 bases lay outside the gene matches. Germline V gene lookup returns CDR1 MDHEN and CDR2 SYDVKM. Written as DNA, the CDR3 is TGTGCCAGCAGTTCGGGCTACAGGGGAGGTGAAGCTTTCTTT. Protein product: CASSSGYRGGEAFF.

The CDR3 reads CASRRQALFF. In DNA, the CDR3 is TGTGCCAGCAGAAGACAGGCTCTCTTCTTC. The chain has TRBV2 and TRBJ2-1, with a possible D match to TRBD1 (6 bases). Germline CDR1 is SNHLY and CDR2 is FYNNEI. The CDR3 spans 10 residues. The ends were cut back, 6 bases at V and 16 bases at J, with 13 bases in the middle.

J is TRBJ1-5 and V is TRBV7-2; no definite D call. The CDR3 length is 14 residues. V gave up 5 bases and J gave up 7 bases, with 15 bases separating them. Germline CDR1 and CDR2: SGHTA and FQGNSA. DNA for the CDR3: TGTGCCAGCAGCCCCTACAGTGGCGCGCAGCCCCAGCATTTT. Translated: CASSPYSGAQPQHF. Using reference TRBV7-2 and TRBJ1-5 for the parts outside the CDR3, the full variable domain is GAGVSQSPSNKVTEKGKDVELRCDPISGHTALYWYRQSLGQGLEFLIYFQGNSAPDKSGLPSDRFSAERTGGSVSTLTIQRTQQEDSAVYLCASSPYSGAQPQHFGDGTRLSIL.

The chain couples TRBV18 to TRBJ2-3; D not certain. Trimming stripped 2 bases from V and 0 bases from J, with 6 bases between. CDR1 is KGHSH, CDR2 LQKENI, per germline. The CDR3 spans 14 residues. The CDR3 bases are TGTGCCAGCTCACCAGAGCAAAGCACAGATACGCAGTATTTT. It is translated as CASSPEQSTDTQYF.

This clone has a handful of counts. The chain links TRBV18 to TRBJ2-1, with TRBD1 as a possible D gene (6 bases). The V gene's germline CDR1 is KGHSH and CDR2 LQKENI. V was clipped by 4 bases and J by 7 bases, with 35 bases between them. The CDR3 spans 21 residues. The CDR3 region has the DNA TGTGCCAGCTCACTGACCGGCGATATGGGCCGAATGGGGGCTGAAGGAAATGAGCAGTTCTTC. Its translation is CASSLTGDMGRMGAEGNEQFF.

The chain employs TRBV5-1 and TRBJ2-7; 9 bases agree with TRBD1. CDR1 is SGHRS and CDR2 is YFSETQ in the germline V gene. This CDR3 spans 13 amino acids. J lost 7 bases, V lost 2 bases, and 4 bases had no gene match. This chain's CDR3 is CASSLTGGPEQYF. The CDR3 nucleotides read TGCGCCAGCAGCTTAACAGGGGGCCCAGAGCAGTACTTC.

The V and J genes are TRBV28 and TRBJ1-5; D is undetermined. Germline values: CDR1 MDHEN, CDR2 SYDVKM. This CDR3 is 13 amino acids long. V lost 1 base and J 8 bases, leaving 9 bases between the germline ends. CDR3 sequence: CASSLFEGEPQHF. The CDR3 nucleotides read TGTGCCAGCAGTTTATTTGAGGGTGAGCCCCAGCATTTT. The variable domain in full, completed from reference TRBV28 and TRBJ1-5, reads DVKVTQSSRYLVKRTGEKVFLECVQDMDHENMFWYRQDPGLGLRLIYFSYDVKMKEKGDIPEGYSVSREKKERFSLILESASTNQTSMYLCASSLFEGEPQHFGDGTRLSIL.

This chain connects TRBV7-8 to TRBJ2-3; 8 bases line up with TRBD2. This CDR3 contains 16 residues. V lost 4 bases, J lost 0 bases, and 6 bases stayed unmatched. Germline V gene data show CDR1 as SGHVS and CDR2 as FQNEAQ. The CDR3 protein is CASSWSGLGSTDTQYF. The CDR3 nucleotides read TGTGCCAGCAGCTGGTCGGGACTAGGTAGCACAGATACGCAGTATTTT.

The rearrangement links TRBV7-2 to TRBJ1-2, with 8 nucleotides matching TRBD1. The length of the CDR3 is 13 residues. Unmatched junction bases numbered 1, after V lost 4 bases and J lost 3 bases. CDR1 is SGHTA, CDR2 FQGNSA, per germline. The CDR3 region is CASSSGQDYGYTF. Here the CDR3 DNA reads TGTGCCAGCAGCTCGGGACAGGACTATGGCTACACCTTC.

The genes are TRBV29-1 and TRBJ1-1; D gene ambiguous. V dropped 5 bases and J dropped 2 bases, with 6 bases sitting between them. The germline gives CDR1 SQVTM, CDR2 ANQGSEA. There are 11 residues in the CDR3. The CDR3 reads CSVRRNTEAFF. The CDR3 DNA reads as TGCAGCGTTCGCAGAAACACTGAAGCTTTCTTT.

The chain uses TRBV2 and TRBJ2-3; 10 bases map to TRBD1. V lost 6 bases, J lost 1 base, and 1 base stayed unmatched. Germline V gene data show CDR1 as SNHLY and CDR2 as FYNNEI. The CDR3 runs to 14 residues. In nucleotides, the CDR3 is TGTGCCAGCAGCGGGACAGGGGGCACAGATACGCAGTATTTT. Protein product: CASSGTGGTDTQYF.

The chain recombines TRBV19 with TRBJ1-1; 10 nucleotides align to TRBD1. The ends lost 6 bases at V and 1 base at J; junction bases unmatched: 2. Germline V CDR1 and CDR2: LNHDA, SQIVND (reference sequence). There are 14 residues in the CDR3. The CDR3 is CASRGQGWNTEAFF. CDR3 bases: TGTGCCAGTAGGGGACAGGGGTGGAACACTGAAGCTTTCTTT.

V usage is TRBV10-1 and J usage is TRBJ2-4; tentatively, D is TRBD2 (5 bases). V was shortened by 3 bases and J by 1 base, with 7 bases between the two germline ends. The CDR3 has 14 amino acids. Germline V gene data show CDR1 as WNHNN and CDR2 as SYGVQD (reference sequence). This chain's CDR3 is CASSESGAKNIQYF. The CDR3 bases are TGCGCCAGCAGTGAATCGGGGGCCAAAAACATTCAGTACTTC.

The rearrangement joins TRBV19 to TRBJ2-1; TRBD1 is a possible D gene (6 bases). The V gene's germline CDR1 is LNHDA and CDR2 SQIVND (reference sequence). The CDR3 is 16 residues long. V was clipped by 3 bases and J by 0 bases, with 12 bases between them. Here the CDR3 reads CASSMAGASSYNEQFF. The CDR3 DNA follows: TGTGCCAGTAGTATGGCAGGGGCAAGCTCCTACAATGAGCAGTTCTTC.

This clone showed up just a few times. The V call is TRBV7-6, the J call TRBJ1-2, with 9 bases lining up with TRBD1. CDR1 is SGHVS and CDR2 is FNYEAQ in the germline V gene. The CDR3 spans 13 residues. After removal of 1 base from V and 13 bases from J, the junction contained 7 bases not matched to a gene. CDR3 residues: CASSLGQQGAATF. CDR3 in DNA: TGTGCCAGCAGCTTAGGCCAACAGGGGGCGGCCACCTTC.